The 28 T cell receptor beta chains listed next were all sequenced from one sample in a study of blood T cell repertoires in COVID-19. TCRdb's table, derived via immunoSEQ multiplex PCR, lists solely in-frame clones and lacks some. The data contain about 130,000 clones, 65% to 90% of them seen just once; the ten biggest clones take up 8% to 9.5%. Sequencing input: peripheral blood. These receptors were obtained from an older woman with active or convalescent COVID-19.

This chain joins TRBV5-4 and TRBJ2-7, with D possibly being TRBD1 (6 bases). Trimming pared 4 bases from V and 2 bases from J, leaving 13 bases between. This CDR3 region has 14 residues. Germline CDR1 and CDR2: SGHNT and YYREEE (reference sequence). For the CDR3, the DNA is TGTGCCAGCAGCACAACCGGACAGACCTACGAGCAGTACTTC. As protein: CASSTTGQTYEQYF.

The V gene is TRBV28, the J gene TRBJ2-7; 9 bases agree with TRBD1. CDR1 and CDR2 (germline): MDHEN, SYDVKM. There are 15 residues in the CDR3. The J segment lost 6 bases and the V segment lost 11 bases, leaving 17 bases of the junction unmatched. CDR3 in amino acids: CASAPTGTGLVEQYF. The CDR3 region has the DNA TGTGCCTCCGCTCCGACGGGGACAGGGCTCGTCGAGCAGTACTTC.

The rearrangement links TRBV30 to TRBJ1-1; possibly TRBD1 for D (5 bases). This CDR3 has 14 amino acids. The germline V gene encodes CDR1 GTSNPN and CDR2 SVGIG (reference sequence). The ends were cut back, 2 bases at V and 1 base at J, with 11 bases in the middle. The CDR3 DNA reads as TGTGCCTGGAGTTCCGGGCAGGGGAACACTGAAGCTTTCTTT. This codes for CAWSSGQGNTEAFF.

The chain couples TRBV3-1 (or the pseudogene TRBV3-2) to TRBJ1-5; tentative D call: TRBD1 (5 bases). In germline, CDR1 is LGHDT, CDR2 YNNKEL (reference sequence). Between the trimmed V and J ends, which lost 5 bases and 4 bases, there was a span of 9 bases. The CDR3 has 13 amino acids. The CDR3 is CASSSGINQPQHF. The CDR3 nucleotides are TGTGCCAGCAGCTCAGGGATTAATCAGCCCCAGCATTTT.

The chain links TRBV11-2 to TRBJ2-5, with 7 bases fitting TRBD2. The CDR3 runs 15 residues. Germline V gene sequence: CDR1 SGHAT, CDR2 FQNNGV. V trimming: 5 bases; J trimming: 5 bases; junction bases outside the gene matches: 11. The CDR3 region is CASSRIAGAGETQYF. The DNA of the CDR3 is TGTGCCAGCAGCCGCATAGCGGGTGCGGGGGAGACCCAGTACTTC.

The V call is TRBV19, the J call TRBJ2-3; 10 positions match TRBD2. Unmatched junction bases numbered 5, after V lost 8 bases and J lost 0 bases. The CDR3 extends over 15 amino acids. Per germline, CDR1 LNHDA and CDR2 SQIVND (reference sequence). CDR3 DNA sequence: TGTGCCAGTTCGGGACTAGCGAAGAGCACAGATACGCAGTATTTT. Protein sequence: CASSGLAKSTDTQYF.

CDR3 protein: CASSVIASSPNEQFF. For the CDR3, the DNA is TGTGCCAGCAGCGTAATAGCGTCCAGTCCCAATGAGCAGTTCTTC. This chain uses TRBV9 with TRBJ2-1; perhaps TRBD2 as D (5 bases). Germline V CDR1 and CDR2: SGDLS, YYNGEE. This CDR3 comprises 15 residues. Trimming removed 1 base from V and 6 bases from J, with 14 bases in between.

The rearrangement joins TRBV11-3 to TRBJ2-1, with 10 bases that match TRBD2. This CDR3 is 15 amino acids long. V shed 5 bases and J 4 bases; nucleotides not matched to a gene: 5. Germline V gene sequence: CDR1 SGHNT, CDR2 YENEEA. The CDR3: CASSPRTSGYNEQFF. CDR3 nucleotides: TGTGCCAGCAGCCCCCGGACTAGCGGATACAATGAGCAGTTCTTC.

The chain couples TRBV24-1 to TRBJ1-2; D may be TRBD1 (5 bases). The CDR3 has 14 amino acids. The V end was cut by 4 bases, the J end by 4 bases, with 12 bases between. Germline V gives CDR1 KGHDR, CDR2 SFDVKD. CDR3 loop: CATSDPDTGYGYTF. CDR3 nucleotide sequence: TGTGCCACCAGTGACCCGGACACCGGCTATGGCTACACCTTC.

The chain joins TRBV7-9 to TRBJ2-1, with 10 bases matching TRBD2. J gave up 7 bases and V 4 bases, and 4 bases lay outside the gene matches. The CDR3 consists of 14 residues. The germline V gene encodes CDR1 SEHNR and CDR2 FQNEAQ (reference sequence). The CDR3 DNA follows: TGTGCCAGCAGCTCGACACTAGCGGGAAATGAGCAGTTCTTC. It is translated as CASSSTLAGNEQFF.

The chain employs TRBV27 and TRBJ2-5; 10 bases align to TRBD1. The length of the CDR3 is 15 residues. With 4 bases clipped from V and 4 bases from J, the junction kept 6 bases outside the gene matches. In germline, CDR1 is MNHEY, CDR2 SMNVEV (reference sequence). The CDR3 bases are TGTGCCAGCAGTTCCCGACAGGGGGCGAGAGAGACCCAGTACTTC. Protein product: CASSSRQGARETQYF.

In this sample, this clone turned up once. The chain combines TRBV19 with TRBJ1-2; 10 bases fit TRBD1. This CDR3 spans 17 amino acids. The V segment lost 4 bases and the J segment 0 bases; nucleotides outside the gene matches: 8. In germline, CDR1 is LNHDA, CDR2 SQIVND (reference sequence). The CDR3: CASSRWDRGITNYGYTF. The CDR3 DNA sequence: TGTGCCAGTAGTAGATGGGACAGGGGAATAACTAACTATGGCTACACCTTC.

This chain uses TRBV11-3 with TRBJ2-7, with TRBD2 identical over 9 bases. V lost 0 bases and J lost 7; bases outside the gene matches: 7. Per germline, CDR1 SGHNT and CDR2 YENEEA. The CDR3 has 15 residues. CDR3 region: CASSLDVAGEGEQYF. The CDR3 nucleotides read TGTGCCAGCAGCTTAGATGTAGCGGGAGAGGGAGAGCAGTACTTC.

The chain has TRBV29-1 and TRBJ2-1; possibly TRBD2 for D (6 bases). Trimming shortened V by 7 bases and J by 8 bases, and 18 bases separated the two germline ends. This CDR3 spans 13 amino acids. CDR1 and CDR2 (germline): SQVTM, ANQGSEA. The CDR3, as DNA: TGCAGCGGGAGTCTTGGGGGGATGGATGAGCAGTTCTTC. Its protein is CSGSLGGMDEQFF.

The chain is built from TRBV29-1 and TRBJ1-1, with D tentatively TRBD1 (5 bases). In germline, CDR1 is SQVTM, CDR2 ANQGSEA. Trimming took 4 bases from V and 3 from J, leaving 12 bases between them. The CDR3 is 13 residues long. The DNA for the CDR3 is TGCAGCGTTGGGACAACCCTGGACACTGAAGCTTTCTTT. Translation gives CSVGTTLDTEAFF.

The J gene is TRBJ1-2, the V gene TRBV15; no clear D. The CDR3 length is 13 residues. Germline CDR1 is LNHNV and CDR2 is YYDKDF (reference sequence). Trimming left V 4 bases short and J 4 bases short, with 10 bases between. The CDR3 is CATSTAGFYGYTF. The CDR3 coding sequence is TGTGCCACCAGCACGGCAGGCTTCTATGGCTACACCTTC. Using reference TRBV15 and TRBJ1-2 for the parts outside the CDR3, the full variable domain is DAMVIQNPRYQVTQFGKPVTLSCSQTLNHNVMYWYQQKSSQAPKLLFHYYDKDFNNEADTPDNFQSRRPNTSFCFLDIRSPGLGDTAMYLCATSTAGFYGYTFGSGTRLTVV.

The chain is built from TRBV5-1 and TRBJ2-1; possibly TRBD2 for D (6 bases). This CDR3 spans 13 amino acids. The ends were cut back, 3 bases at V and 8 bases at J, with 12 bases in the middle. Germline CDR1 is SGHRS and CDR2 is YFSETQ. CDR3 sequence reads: CASSSSRLDEQFF. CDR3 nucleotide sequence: TGCGCCAGCAGCTCCTCCCGACTAGATGAGCAGTTCTTC. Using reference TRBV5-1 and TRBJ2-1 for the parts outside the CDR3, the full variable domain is KAGVTQTPRYLIKTRGQQVTLSCSPISGHRSVSWYQQTPGQGLQFLFEYFSETQRNKGNFPGRFSGRQFSNSRSEMNVSTLELGDSALYLCASSSSRLDEQFFGPGTRLTVL.

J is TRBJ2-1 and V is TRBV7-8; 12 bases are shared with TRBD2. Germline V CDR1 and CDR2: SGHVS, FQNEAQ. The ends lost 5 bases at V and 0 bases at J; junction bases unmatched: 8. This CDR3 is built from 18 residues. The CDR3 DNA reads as TGTGCCAGCAGCAGCGCTAGCGGGAGGGGCGGCTCCTACAATGAGCAGTTCTTC. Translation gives CASSSASGRGGSYNEQFF. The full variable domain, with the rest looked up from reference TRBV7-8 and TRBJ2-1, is GAGVSQSPRYKVAKRGQDVALRCDPISGHVSLFWYQQALGQGPEFLTYFQNEAQLDKSGLPSDRFFAERPEGSVSTLKIQRTQQEDSAVYLCASSSASGRGGSYNEQFFGPGTRLTVL.

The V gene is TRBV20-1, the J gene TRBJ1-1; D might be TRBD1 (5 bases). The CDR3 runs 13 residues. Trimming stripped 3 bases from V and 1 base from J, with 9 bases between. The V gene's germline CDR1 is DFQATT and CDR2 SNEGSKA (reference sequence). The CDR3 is CSASSGGNTEAFF. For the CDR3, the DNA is TGCAGTGCTAGTTCGGGGGGGAACACTGAAGCTTTCTTT.

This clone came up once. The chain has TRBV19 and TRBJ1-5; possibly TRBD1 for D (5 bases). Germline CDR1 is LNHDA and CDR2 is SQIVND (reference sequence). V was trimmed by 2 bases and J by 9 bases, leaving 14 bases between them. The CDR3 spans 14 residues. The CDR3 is CASSIRQSWGPQHF. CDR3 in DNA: TGTGCCAGTAGTATAAGACAGTCCTGGGGGCCCCAGCATTTT.

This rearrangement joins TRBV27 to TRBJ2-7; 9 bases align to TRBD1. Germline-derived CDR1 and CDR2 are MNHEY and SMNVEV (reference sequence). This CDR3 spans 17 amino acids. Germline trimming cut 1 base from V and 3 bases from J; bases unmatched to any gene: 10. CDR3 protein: CASSLLGQGSRNYEQYF. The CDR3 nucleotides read TGTGCCAGCAGTTTATTGGGACAGGGTTCCCGAAACTACGAGCAGTACTTC.

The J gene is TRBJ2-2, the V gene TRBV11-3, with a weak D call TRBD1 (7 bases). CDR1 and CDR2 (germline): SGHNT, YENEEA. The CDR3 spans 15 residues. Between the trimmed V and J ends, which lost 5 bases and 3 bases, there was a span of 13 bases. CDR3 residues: CASSPARGDTGELFF. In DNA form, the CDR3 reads TGTGCCAGCAGCCCGGCCAGGGGGGACACCGGGGAGCTGTTTTTT.

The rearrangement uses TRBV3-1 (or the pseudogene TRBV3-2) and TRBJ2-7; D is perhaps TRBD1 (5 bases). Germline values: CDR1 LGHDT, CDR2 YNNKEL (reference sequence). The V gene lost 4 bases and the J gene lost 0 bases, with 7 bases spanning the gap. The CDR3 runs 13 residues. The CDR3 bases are TGTGCCAGCAGCCGAGGACACTCCTACGAGCAGTACGTC. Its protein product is CASSRGHSYEQYV.

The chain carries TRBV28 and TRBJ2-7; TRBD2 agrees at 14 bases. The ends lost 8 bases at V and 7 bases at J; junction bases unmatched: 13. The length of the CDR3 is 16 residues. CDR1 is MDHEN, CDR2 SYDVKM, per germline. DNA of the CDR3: TGTGCCAGCTTGACGGGGACTAGCGGGAGATTAGGAGAGCAGTACTTC. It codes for CASLTGTSGRLGEQYF.

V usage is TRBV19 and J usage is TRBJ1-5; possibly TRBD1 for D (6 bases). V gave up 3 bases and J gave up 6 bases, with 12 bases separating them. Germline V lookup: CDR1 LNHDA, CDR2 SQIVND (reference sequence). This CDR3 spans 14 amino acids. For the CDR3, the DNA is TGTGCCAGTAGTATCTTGGGGACAAGTCAGCCCCAGCATTTT. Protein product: CASSILGTSQPQHF.

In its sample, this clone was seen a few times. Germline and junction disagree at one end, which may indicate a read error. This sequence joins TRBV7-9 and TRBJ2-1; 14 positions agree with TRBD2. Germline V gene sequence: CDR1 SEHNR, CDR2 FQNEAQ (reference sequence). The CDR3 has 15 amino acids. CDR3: CASSLGLAGVSQALF. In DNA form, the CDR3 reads TGTGCCAGCAGCTTGGGACTAGCGGGAGTCTCACAGGCTCTCTTC.

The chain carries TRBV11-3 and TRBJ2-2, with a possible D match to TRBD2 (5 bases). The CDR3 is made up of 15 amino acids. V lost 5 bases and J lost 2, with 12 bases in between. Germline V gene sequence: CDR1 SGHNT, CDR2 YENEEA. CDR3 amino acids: CASSRGPVNTGELFF. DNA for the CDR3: TGTGCCAGCAGCCGAGGGCCCGTAAACACCGGGGAGCTGTTTTTT.

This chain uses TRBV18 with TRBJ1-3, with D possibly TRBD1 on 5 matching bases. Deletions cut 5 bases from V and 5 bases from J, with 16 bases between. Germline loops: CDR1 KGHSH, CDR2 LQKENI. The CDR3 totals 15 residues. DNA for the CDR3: TGTGCCAGCTCATTGGACACGAGTCGGCGAAACACCATATATTTT. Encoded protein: CASSLDTSRRNTIYF.